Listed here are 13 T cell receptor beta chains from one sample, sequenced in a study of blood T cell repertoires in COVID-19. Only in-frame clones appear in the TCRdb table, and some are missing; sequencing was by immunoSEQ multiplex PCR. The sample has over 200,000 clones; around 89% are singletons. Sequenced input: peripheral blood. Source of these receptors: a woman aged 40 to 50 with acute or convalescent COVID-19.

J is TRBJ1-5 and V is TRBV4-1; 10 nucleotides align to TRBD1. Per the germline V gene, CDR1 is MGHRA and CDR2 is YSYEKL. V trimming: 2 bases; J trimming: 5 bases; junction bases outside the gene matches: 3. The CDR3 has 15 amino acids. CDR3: CASSQPGTGDQPQHF. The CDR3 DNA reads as TGCGCCAGCAGCCAACCCGGGACAGGGGATCAGCCCCAGCATTTT.

In nucleotides, the CDR3 is TGTGCCAGCAGCTCGCTACAGGGGGCCTCCACCTTC. Protein sequence: CASSSLQGASTF. The rearrangement links TRBV3-1 (or the pseudogene TRBV3-2) to TRBJ1-2; 9 bases agree with TRBD1. Per germline, CDR1 LGHDT and CDR2 YNNKEL (reference sequence). With 5 bases clipped from V and 13 bases from J, the junction kept 8 bases outside the gene matches. This CDR3 is 12 amino acids long.

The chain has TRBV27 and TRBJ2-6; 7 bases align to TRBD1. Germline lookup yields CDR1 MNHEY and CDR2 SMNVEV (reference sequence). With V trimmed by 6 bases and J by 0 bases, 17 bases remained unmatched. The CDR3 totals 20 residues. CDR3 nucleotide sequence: TGTGCCAGCAGGGGACAGAGCTGGGATCCCATGAACTCTGGGGCCAACGTCCTGACTTTC. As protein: CASRGQSWDPMNSGANVLTF.

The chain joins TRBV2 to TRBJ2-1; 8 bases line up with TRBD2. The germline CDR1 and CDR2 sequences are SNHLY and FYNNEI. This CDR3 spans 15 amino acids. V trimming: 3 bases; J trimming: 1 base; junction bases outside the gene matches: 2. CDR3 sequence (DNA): TGTGCCAGCAGTGAGATAGCGGGGTCCTACAATGAGCAGTTCTTC. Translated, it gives CASSEIAGSYNEQFF.

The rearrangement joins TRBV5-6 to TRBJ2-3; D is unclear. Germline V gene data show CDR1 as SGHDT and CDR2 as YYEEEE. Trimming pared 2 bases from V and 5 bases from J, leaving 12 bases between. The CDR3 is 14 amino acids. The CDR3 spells CASSLIVTGDTQYF. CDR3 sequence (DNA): TGTGCCAGCAGCTTAATCGTAACGGGAGATACGCAGTATTTT.

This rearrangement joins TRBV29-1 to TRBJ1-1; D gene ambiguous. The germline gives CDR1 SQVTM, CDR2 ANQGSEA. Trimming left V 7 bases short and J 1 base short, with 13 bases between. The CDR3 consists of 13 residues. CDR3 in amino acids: CSALKTGNTEAFF. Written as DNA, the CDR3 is TGCAGCGCCCTAAAAACGGGGAACACTGAAGCTTTCTTT.

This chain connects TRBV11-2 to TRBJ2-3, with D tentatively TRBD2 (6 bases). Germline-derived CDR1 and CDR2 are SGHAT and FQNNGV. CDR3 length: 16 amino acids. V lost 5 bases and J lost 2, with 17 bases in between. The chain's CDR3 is CASSTLDSGDTDTQYF. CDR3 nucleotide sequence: TGTGCCAGCAGCACCCTGGACTCGGGAGACACAGATACGCAGTATTTT.

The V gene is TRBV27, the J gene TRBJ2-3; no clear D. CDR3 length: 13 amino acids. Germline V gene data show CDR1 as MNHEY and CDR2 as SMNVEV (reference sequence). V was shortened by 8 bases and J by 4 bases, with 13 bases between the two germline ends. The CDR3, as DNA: TGTGCCAGCGGGCTTTCGCTTCCAGATACGCAGTATTTT. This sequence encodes CASGLSLPDTQYF.

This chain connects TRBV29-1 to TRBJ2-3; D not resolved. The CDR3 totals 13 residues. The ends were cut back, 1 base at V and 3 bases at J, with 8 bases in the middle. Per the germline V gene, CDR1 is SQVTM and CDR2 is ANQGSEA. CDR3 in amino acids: CSVEGPHTDTQYF. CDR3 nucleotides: TGCAGCGTTGAAGGGCCGCATACAGATACGCAGTATTTT.

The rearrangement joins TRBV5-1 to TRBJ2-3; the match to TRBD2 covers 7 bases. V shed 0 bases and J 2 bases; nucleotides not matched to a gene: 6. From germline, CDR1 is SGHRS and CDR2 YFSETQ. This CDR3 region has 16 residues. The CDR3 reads CASSLADSGFTDTQYF. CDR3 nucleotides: TGCGCCAGCAGCTTGGCCGATAGCGGGTTCACAGATACGCAGTATTTT. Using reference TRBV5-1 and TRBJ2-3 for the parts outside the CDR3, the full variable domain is KAGVTQTPRYLIKTRGQQVTLSCSPISGHRSVSWYQQTPGQGLQFLFEYFSETQRNKGNFPGRFSGRQFSNSRSEMNVSTLELGDSALYLCASSLADSGFTDTQYFGPGTRLTVL.

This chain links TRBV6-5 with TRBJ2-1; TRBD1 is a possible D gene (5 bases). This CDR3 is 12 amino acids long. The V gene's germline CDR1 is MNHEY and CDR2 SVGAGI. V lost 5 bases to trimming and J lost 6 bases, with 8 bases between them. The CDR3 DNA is TGTGCCAGCAGTCGCGACAGCAATGAGCAGTTCTTC. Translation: CASSRDSNEQFF.

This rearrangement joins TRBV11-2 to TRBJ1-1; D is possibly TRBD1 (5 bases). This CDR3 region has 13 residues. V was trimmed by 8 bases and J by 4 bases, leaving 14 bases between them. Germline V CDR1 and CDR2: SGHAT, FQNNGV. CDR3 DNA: TGTGCCAGCCTTCTGGGGCAGAGCACTGAAGCTTTCTTT. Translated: CASLLGQSTEAFF. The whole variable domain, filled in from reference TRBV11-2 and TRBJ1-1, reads EAGVAQSPRYKIIEKRQSVAFWCNPISGHATLYWYQQILGQGPKLLIQFQNNGVVDDSQLPKDRFSAERLKGVDSTLKIQPAKLEDSAVYLCASLLGQSTEAFFGQGTRLTVV.

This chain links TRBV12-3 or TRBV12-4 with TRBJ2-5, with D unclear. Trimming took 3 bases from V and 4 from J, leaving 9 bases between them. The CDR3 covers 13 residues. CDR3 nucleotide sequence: TGTGCCAGCAGTTTCGACAAACCAGAGACCCAGTACTTC. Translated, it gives CASSFDKPETQYF.